The clone carrying this T cell receptor (beta chain) was seen a few times. Its antigen is not known. This specimen comes from a study of OX40 agonist ivuxolimab in advanced cancers. Study information: Ivuxolimab, an agonistic anti-OX40 (CD134) antibody, was given to patients.

V lost 5 bases and J lost 3, with 9 bases in between. CDR3 length: 13 residues. Per the germline V gene, CDR1 is SGHRS and CDR2 is YFSETQ. This table comes from immunoSEQ multiplex PCR, and its TCRdb copy is limited to in-frame clones, with some not included. The table includes under 85,000 clones, 86% detected once. Study findings and constraints: Not determined was the antigen specificity of the expanded peripheral T cells. CD8+ T cells showed, on average, more clonal expansion than CD4+ cells. Expansion of clones was among the lowest in partial responders at 0.1-3.0 mg/kg.

The genes are TRBV5-1 and TRBJ1-3; no firm D call. The input for sequencing was CD4+ or CD8+ T cells sorted from blood, taken in a trial of the OX40 agonist ivuxolimab. The receptor was isolated from an adult with an advanced solid tumor such as melanoma, head and neck, liver or kidney cancer. The CDR3 is CASRRGDGNTIYF. DNA for the CDR3: TGCGCCAGCAGGCGCGGGGATGGAAACACCATATATTTT.